This TCR beta chain was profiled in a study of radiotherapy plus CTLA-4 blockade in lung cancer (dated by TCRdb to the late 2010s). For the study in its entirety: Objective responses were observed in about a sixth of enrolled patients, and disease control was achieved in about 32%.

The study evaluated CTLA-4 blockade (ipilimumab) given together with focal radiation therapy in patients who had chemo-refractory metastatic non-small-cell lung cancer. What the work shows at the level of the full study, not this receptor alone: After treatment with radiotherapy and ipilimumab, TCR clones that originated in tumors expanded in peripheral blood. The strongest predictors of response were reported to be early dynamic shifts in blood T cell clones along with a rise in serum interferon-beta following radiation.

The receptor library was made with the immunoSEQ multiplex PCR assay. Drawn from immuneACCESS, this table holds only the in-frame rearrangements with V and J called that TCRdb kept. Clones are partly lost; checked studies trace under half to an unresolved V gene and leave the rest unexplained. In all, the sample holds about 25,000 clones, and 70% to 75% of those were seen once. Approximately 3% of the sample rests with the top ten. This clone counts as medium-sized (0.01 to 0.1%). This receptor's antigen is unknown. Per-nucleotide qualities are absent, and no much larger clonotype sits a single base away. The clonotype was recovered from a human donor with non-small cell lung cancer whose response to radiotherapy plus ipilimumab could not be evaluated. The starting material was peripheral blood, obtained from a patient treated with radiotherapy plus ipilimumab.

CDR3 region: CASSEVGENIQYF. The sequenced DNA is TGTGCCAGCAGTGAAGTAGGGGAAAACATTCAGTACTTC. The chain couples TRBV6-4 to TRBJ2-4; the D gene is perhaps TRBD1, from 5 matching bases. Cut back by 3 bases and 5 bases, the V and J ends lie 8 bases apart. Counted from cysteine to phenylalanine, this CDR3 has 13 amino acids. Only the CDR3 DNA stays, 39 bases, in frame from base 1. Reading the germline V gene gives CDR1 MRHNA and CDR2 SNTAGT.